Listed below are T cell receptor beta chains from one sample, sequenced in a study of naive and memory T cell subsets. TCRdb reanalysed the UMI-ligation and nested PCR reads using MiXCR and keeps one entry per CDR3 protein. Of over 110,000 distinct CDR3 sequences listed, approximately 20% were seen once; the top ten hold approximately 0.58%. Sequencing was performed on naive CD8+ T cells from blood. The receptors originated from a human donor in good health. The CDR3 runs from the conserved cysteine through the conserved F or W. D genes are given only for firm matches. Size is stated for part of the rows, as once, few or many counts, or as a class when the clone is expanded.

>TRBJ2-7|13|TRBV27|TRBD1|few
CASSLTGGGEQYF
TGTGCCAGCAGCTTGACAGGGGGCGGTGAGCAGTACTTC
>TRBJ1-5|12|TRBV30|NA|once
CAWSGTGEPQHF
TGTGCCTGGTCAGGGACGGGGGAGCCCCAGCATTTT
>TRBJ2-3|15|TRBV6-6|TRBD2|NA
CASSYILAGTDTQYF
TGTGCCAGCAGCTACATTCTAGCGGGCACAGATACGCAGTATTTT
>TRBJ2-3|18|TRBV2|NA|few
CASSDPPLGSRRTDTQYF
TGTGCCAGCAGTGATCCCCCTCTGGGGTCGAGGCGAACAGATACGCAGTATTTT
>TRBJ2-5|12|TRBV14|NA|NA
CASSQESETQYF
TGTGCCAGCAGCCAAGAGAGCGAGACCCAGTACTTC
>TRBJ2-6|15|TRBV20-1|NA|few
CSARDPSSGANVLTF
TGCAGTGCTAGAGACCCCAGCTCTGGGGCCAACGTCCTGACTTTC
>TRBJ2-7|14|TRBV12-3/TRBV12-4|NA|few
CASSPTGLAYEQYF
TGTGCCAGCAGTCCAACAGGTTTGGCGTACGAGCAGTACTTC
>TRBJ2-5|12|TRBV29-1|TRBD2|NA
CSVEGRGETQYF
TGCAGCGTCGAGGGGAGGGGAGAGACCCAGTACTTC
>TRBJ2-1|16|TRBV12-5|TRBD2|few
CASGSVGGWPGDEQFF
TGTGCTAGTGGTTCTGTGGGGGGGTGGCCGGGGGATGAGCAGTTCTTC
>TRBJ1-1|14|TRBV6-1|NA|many
CASSDPREWTEAFF
TGTGCCAGCAGTGATCCCAGAGAGTGGACTGAAGCTTTCTTT
>TRBJ1-5|14|TRBV27|NA|NA
CASSSGGGNQPQHF
TGTGCCAGCAGTTCCGGGGGAGGCAATCAGCCCCAGCATTTT
>TRBJ1-3|16|TRBV4-1|TRBD1|few
CASSQVTGGFGNTIYF
TGCGCCAGCAGCCAAGTCACAGGGGGTTTTGGAAACACCATATATTTT
>TRBJ2-7|14|TRBV3-1|TRBD1|NA
CASSGGQGSYEQYF
TGTGCCAGCAGCGGCGGACAGGGATCCTACGAGCAGTACTTC
>TRBJ2-7|14|TRBV28|TRBD2|NA
CASSRSGEDYEQYF
TGTGCCAGCAGTAGGAGCGGGGAAGATTACGAGCAGTACTTC
>TRBJ2-1|10|TRBV29-1|NA|many
CSVTDNEQFF
TGCAGCGTGACAGACAATGAGCAGTTCTTC
>TRBJ2-2|14|TRBV24-1|NA|NA
CATSDGGNTGELFF
TGTGCCACCAGTGATGGAGGGAACACCGGGGAGCTGTTTTTT
>TRBJ1-1|12|TRBV5-5|TRBD1|many
CASSPGTGKAFF
TGTGCCAGCAGCCCCGGGACAGGGAAGGCTTTCTTT
>TRBJ2-1|16|TRBV4-1|NA|NA
CASSLPDGTSYNEQFF
TGCGCCAGCAGCCTCCCCGATGGTACCTCCTACAATGAGCAGTTCTTC
>TRBJ2-3|16|TRBV6-5|TRBD2|few
CASSRGTSGITDTQYF
TGTGCCAGCAGCCGAGGGACTAGCGGGATTACAGATACGCAGTATTTT
>TRBJ2-2|13|TRBV29-1|NA|few
CSVEVGDTGELFF
TGCAGCGTTGAAGTGGGGGACACCGGGGAGCTGTTTTTT
>TRBJ1-5|16|TRBV4-3|NA|few
CASSRWGPDGNQPQHF
TGCGCCAGCAGCCGGTGGGGCCCGGATGGCAATCAGCCCCAGCATTTT
>TRBJ2-2|17|TRBV5-1|TRBD2|few
CASSSAIAGGWTGELFF
TGCGCCAGCAGCTCCGCTATAGCGGGAGGTTGGACCGGGGAGCTGTTTTTT
>TRBJ2-1|15|TRBV10-3|NA|NA
CAIRSGDTRYNEQFF
TGTGCCATCAGGAGCGGGGACACGCGATACAATGAGCAGTTCTTC
>TRBJ2-1|15|TRBV27|NA|NA
CASSPPGGGYNEQFF
TGTGCCAGCAGTCCACCCGGAGGGGGGTACAATGAGCAGTTCTTC
>TRBJ2-7|13|TRBV11-2|NA|few
CASSPISRVDSYF
TGTGCCAGCAGCCCGATATCCAGGGTAGATTCGTACTTC
>TRBJ2-7|16|TRBV9|TRBD2|NA
CASSGVGRGDREEQYF
TGTGCCAGCAGCGGGGTGGGGAGGGGTGATCGAGAGGAGCAGTACTTC
>TRBJ2-7|14|TRBV28|NA|NA
CASSLSDGQYEQYF
TGTGCCAGCAGTTTATCAGACGGACAGTACGAGCAGTACTTC
>TRBJ2-1|15|TRBV19|TRBD2|few
CASSPIAGAYNEQFF
TGTGCCAGTAGTCCAATAGCGGGAGCTTACAATGAGCAGTTCTTC
>TRBJ1-5|14|TRBV7-9|NA|few
CASSRVGNNQPQHF
TGTGCCAGCAGCCGTGTGGGGAACAATCAGCCCCAGCATTTT
>TRBJ2-4|17|TRBV7-9|TRBD1|few
CASSFPPDREAKNIQYF
TGTGCCAGCAGCTTCCCCCCGGACAGGGAGGCCAAAAACATTCAGTACTTC
>TRBJ1-5|15|TRBV2|TRBD1|NA
CASRIMTGVSQPQHF
TGTGCCAGCAGGATCATGACAGGGGTGTCCCAGCCCCAGCATTTT
>TRBJ1-1|14|TRBV19|NA|NA
CASIPSGSDTEAFF
TGTGCCAGTATCCCTTCAGGGTCCGACACTGAAGCTTTCTTT
>TRBJ2-7|18|TRBV28|NA|NA
CASSFPGRNPQPTYEQYF
TGTGCCAGCAGTTTTCCCGGACGGAATCCGCAACCTACCTACGAGCAGTACTTC
>TRBJ2-1|16|TRBV9|TRBD1|few
CASSVVDRGSHNEQFF
TGTGCCAGCAGCGTAGTGGACAGGGGGTCCCACAATGAGCAGTTCTTC
>TRBJ1-5|14|TRBV19|NA|NA
CASSLEASNQPQHF
TGTGCCAGTAGCCTCGAGGCTAGCAATCAGCCCCAGCATTTT
>TRBJ2-5|14|TRBV27|NA|few
CASSPRAGWETQYF
TGTGCCAGCAGTCCCCGGGCGGGGTGGGAGACCCAGTACTTC